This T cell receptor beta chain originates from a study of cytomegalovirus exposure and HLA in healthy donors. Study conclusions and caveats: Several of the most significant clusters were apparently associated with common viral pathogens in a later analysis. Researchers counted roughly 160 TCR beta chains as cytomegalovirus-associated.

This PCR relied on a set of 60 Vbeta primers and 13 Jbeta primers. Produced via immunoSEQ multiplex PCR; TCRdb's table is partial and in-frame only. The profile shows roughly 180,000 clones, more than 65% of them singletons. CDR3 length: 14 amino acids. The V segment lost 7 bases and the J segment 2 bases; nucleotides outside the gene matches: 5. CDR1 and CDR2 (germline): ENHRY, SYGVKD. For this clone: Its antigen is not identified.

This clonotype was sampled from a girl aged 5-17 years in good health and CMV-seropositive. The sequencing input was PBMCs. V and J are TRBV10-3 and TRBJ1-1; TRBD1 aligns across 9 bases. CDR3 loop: CAIKDRGSNTEAFF. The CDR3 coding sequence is TGTGCCATCAAAGACAGGGGGAGCAACACTGAAGCTTTCTTT.